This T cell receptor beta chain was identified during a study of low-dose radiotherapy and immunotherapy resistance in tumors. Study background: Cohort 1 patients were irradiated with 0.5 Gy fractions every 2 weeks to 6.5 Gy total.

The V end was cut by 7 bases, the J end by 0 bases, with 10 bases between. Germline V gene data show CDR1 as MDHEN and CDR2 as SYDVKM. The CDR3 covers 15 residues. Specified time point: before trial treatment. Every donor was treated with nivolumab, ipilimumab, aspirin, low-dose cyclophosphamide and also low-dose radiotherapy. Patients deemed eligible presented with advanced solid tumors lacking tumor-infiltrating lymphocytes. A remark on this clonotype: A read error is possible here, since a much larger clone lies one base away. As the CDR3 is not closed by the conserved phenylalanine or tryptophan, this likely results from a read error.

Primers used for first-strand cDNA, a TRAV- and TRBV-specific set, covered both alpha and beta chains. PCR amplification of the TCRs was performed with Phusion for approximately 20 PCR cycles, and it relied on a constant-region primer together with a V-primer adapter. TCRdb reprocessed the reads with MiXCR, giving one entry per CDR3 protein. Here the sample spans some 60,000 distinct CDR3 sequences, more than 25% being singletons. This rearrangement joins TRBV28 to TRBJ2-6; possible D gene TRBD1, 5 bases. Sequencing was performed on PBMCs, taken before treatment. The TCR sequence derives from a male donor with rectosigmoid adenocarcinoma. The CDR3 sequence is CASTLGDSGANVLTL. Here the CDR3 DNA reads TGTGCCAGCACCTTAGGGGACTCTGGGGCCAACGTCCTGACTCTC.